Shown below are 13 T cell receptor beta chains from a single sample sequenced in a study of cytomegalovirus exposure and HLA in healthy donors. Vbeta (60) and Jbeta (13) primers were used in the PCR. Sequencing was performed with immunoSEQ multiplex PCR; in TCRdb, only in-frame clones are kept and a portion is missing. The table shows roughly 120,000 clones, with approximately 80% occurring only once. Specimen: PBMCs. These receptors were obtained from a man aged 35 to 55 in good health and CMV-seronegative.

The chain couples TRBV18 to TRBJ1-4, with D maybe TRBD1 (5 bases). The length of the CDR3 is 16 residues. Germline-derived CDR1 and CDR2 are KGHSH and LQKENI. V was trimmed by 4 bases and J by 0 bases, leaving 12 bases between them. DNA of the CDR3: TGTGCCAGCTCACTTAGACAGATAGCAACTAATGAAAAACTGTTTTTT. This gives the protein CASSLRQIATNEKLFF.

The chain uses TRBV7-9 and TRBJ2-5; weak D call: TRBD2 (5 bases). The CDR3 consists of 14 residues. Per the germline V gene, CDR1 is SEHNR and CDR2 is FQNEAQ (reference sequence). The V end was cut by 7 bases, the J end by 7 bases, with 19 bases between. CDR3 sequence (DNA): TGTGCCAGCACCTCTCCGGACTCCGCCTGGACCCAGTACTTC. This gives the protein CASTSPDSAWTQYF. Together with reference TRBV7-9 and TRBJ2-5, the CDR3 gives the full variable domain: DTGVSQNPRHKITKRGQNVTFRCDPISEHNRLYWYRQTLGQGPEFLTYFQNEAQLEKSRLLSDRFSAERPKGSFSTLEIQRTEQGDSAMYLCASTSPDSAWTQYFGPGTRLLVL.

This clone was observed a handful of times. The chain has TRBV4-3 and TRBJ2-7, with D tentatively TRBD1 (5 bases). Germline CDR1 and CDR2: LGHNA and YSLEER. Trimming removed 2 bases at V and 5 bases at J, with 16 bases between. There are 15 residues in the CDR3. CDR3 in amino acids: CASSQTQGTFHEQYF. CDR3 DNA sequence: TGCGCCAGCAGCCAAACGCAGGGAACTTTCCACGAGCAGTACTTC.

This clone has a single count. The V and J genes are TRBV9 and TRBJ2-7; 10 bases match TRBD1. The CDR3 length is 14 residues. With 4 bases clipped from V and 3 bases from J, the junction kept 4 bases outside the gene matches. Germline V gene sequence: CDR1 SGDLS, CDR2 YYNGEE. The CDR3 region has the DNA TGTGCCAGCAGCCCGGGGACAGGGGTCTACGAGCAGTACTTC. It translates to CASSPGTGVYEQYF.

J is TRBJ2-7 and V is TRBV7-6; D is ambiguous. This CDR3 region has 13 residues. Per germline, CDR1 SGHVS and CDR2 FNYEAQ. The ends were cut back, 5 bases at V and 2 bases at J, with 10 bases in the middle. CDR3 nucleotide sequence: TGTGCCAGCAGCCGTCGAGGCGCCTACGAGCAGTACTTC. Encoded protein: CASSRRGAYEQYF. The full variable domain, completed using reference TRBV7-6 and TRBJ2-7, is GAGVSQSPRYKVTKRGQDVALRCDPISGHVSLYWYRQALGQGPEFLTYFNYEAQQDKSGLPNDRFSAERPEGSISTLTIQRTEQRDSAMYRCASSRRGAYEQYFGPGTRLTVT.

This chain links TRBV4-1 with TRBJ2-5; tentatively, D is TRBD2 (5 bases). Per germline, CDR1 MGHRA and CDR2 YSYEKL. V was trimmed by 0 bases and J by 5 bases, leaving 10 bases between them. The CDR3 is 14 amino acids. Here the CDR3 DNA reads TGCGCCAGCAGCCAAGACCAGCGAGGGGAGACCCAGTACTTC. Translating it yields CASSQDQRGETQYF.

This sequence joins TRBV7-2 and TRBJ1-6; perhaps TRBD1 as D (5 bases). The CDR3 totals 17 residues. Germline CDR1 is SGHTA and CDR2 is FQGNSA. Between the trimmed V and J ends, which lost 2 bases and 1 base, there was a span of 12 bases. Here the CDR3 reads CASSLRAGTSYNSPLHF. In DNA, the CDR3 is TGTGCCAGCAGCTTACGAGCGGGGACGTCCTATAATTCACCCCTCCACTTT. The variable domain in full, with the rest retrieved from reference TRBV7-2 and TRBJ1-6, is GAGVSQSPSNKVTEKGKDVELRCDPISGHTALYWYRQSLGQGLEFLIYFQGNSAPDKSGLPSDRFSAERTGGSVSTLTIQRTQQEDSAVYLCASSLRAGTSYNSPLHFGNGTRLTVT.

The sample holds a few counts of this clone. The chain has TRBV7-8 and TRBJ2-7, with TRBD1 as a possible D gene (5 bases). The CDR3 is 12 residues long. The V end lost 5 bases, the J end lost 6 bases, and 11 bases lay between the germline ends. Looked up from germline, CDR1 is SGHVS and CDR2 is FQNEAQ. CDR3 region: CASSTRQREQYF. The CDR3 DNA reads as TGTGCCAGCAGCACCAGACAGCGCGAGCAGTACTTC. The full variable domain, completed using reference TRBV7-8 and TRBJ2-7, is GAGVSQSPRYKVAKRGQDVALRCDPISGHVSLFWYQQALGQGPEFLTYFQNEAQLDKSGLPSDRFFAERPEGSVSTLKIQRTQQEDSAVYLCASSTRQREQYFGPGTRLTVT.

The V gene is TRBV6-4, the J gene TRBJ1-2, with D possibly matching TRBD1 (5 bases). This CDR3 comprises 13 residues. The V and J ends lost 2 bases and 8 bases respectively, with 12 bases between them. Germline CDR1 MRHNA, CDR2 SNTAGT. The CDR3 DNA sequence: TGTGCCAGCAGTGACGGTCAGGGCCTCGGCTACACCTTC. Amino acid sequence: CASSDGQGLGYTF.

The chain has TRBV9 and TRBJ1-2, with D unclear. Germline CDR1 SGDLS, CDR2 YYNGEE. Trimming pared 0 bases from V and 7 bases from J, leaving 16 bases between. The CDR3 is made up of 15 amino acids. In DNA, the CDR3 is TGTGCCAGCAGCGTAGAAAACACACCTCTCTTTGGCTACACCTTC. Residues: CASSVENTPLFGYTF.

This chain links TRBV4-3 with TRBJ2-1, with 9 bases fitting TRBD2. This CDR3 has 16 amino acids. V gave up 0 bases and J gave up 4 bases; unmatched junction bases: 4. Germline-derived CDR1 and CDR2 are LGHNA and YSLEER. CDR3 protein: CASSQDGSGGYNEQFF. In DNA, the CDR3 is TGCGCCAGCAGCCAAGATGGTAGCGGGGGTTACAATGAGCAGTTCTTC.

This rearrangement joins TRBV9 to TRBJ1-3; 7 bases are shared with TRBD1. V dropped 3 bases and J dropped 0; count of bases not matched to a gene: 15. CDR3 length: 19 residues. Germline CDR1 is SGDLS and CDR2 is YYNGEE. As DNA, the CDR3 is TGTGCCAGCAGCGGAAGGACTACTCCGGGACAGAACTCTGGAAACACCATATATTTT. This gives the protein CASSGRTTPGQNSGNTIYF.

The chain links TRBV19 to TRBJ1-5; no definite D call. The CDR3 runs to 15 residues. Trimming stripped 5 bases from V and 3 bases from J, with 14 bases between. From germline, CDR1 is LNHDA and CDR2 SQIVND (reference sequence). The chain's CDR3 is CASSDAGIFNQPQHF. DNA of the CDR3: TGTGCCAGTAGTGACGCAGGAATCTTCAATCAGCCCCAGCATTTT.